The 18 T cell receptor beta chains below were found in one sample sequenced in a study of identical twins. Each CDR3 protein gets one entry after TCRdb re-called the 5' RACE reads with MiXCR. The repertoire has a few hundred thousand distinct CDR3 sequences, 24% of them found once; the top ten carry just under 3%. The same data also went into a second study, on T cells expressing NK-cell markers.

The sequencing input was CD4+ T cells sorted from blood. Receptors were obtained from a woman younger than 35 in good health.

The J gene is TRBJ2-1, the V gene TRBV10-3, with 11 bases fitting TRBD2. In germline, CDR1 is ENHRY, CDR2 SYGVKD. Trimming at V came to 7 bases and at J to 6 bases, leaving 11 bases not matched to a gene. The CDR3 consists of 16 residues. This CDR3 reads CAITITGTSGCNEQFF. CDR3 sequence (DNA): TGTGCCATCACTATCACCGGGACTAGCGGATGCAATGAGCAGTTCTTC.

This clonotype was seen repeatedly, ten times or more. The V and J genes are TRBV7-9 and TRBJ1-6; possibly TRBD1 for D (5 bases). The CDR3 is 15 amino acids. V lost 3 bases, J lost 7 bases, and 13 bases lay in between. Germline V gene lookup returns CDR1 SEHNR and CDR2 FQNEAQ (reference sequence). The DNA for the CDR3 is TGTGCCAGCAGCTTGGTCGGGACGGGGAATTCACCCCTCCACTTT. This translates into CASSLVGTGNSPLHF.

The chain has TRBV6-2 or TRBV6-3 and TRBJ2-2; D is perhaps TRBD2 (6 bases). V was trimmed by 7 bases and J by 4 bases, leaving 16 bases between them. There are 15 residues in the CDR3. Germline V CDR1 and CDR2: MNHEY, SVGEGT. Here the CDR3 DNA reads TGTGCCAGCATCAAGGGCCGGGGACTCACCGGGGAGCTGTTTTTT. This codes for CASIKGRGLTGELFF.

The chain couples TRBV27 to TRBJ1-2; possible D gene TRBD1, 5 bases. This CDR3 contains 14 residues. Per germline, CDR1 MNHEY and CDR2 SMNVEV (reference sequence). Trimming took 2 bases from V and 4 from J, leaving 11 bases between them. The CDR3 DNA is TGTGCCAGCAGTTTACAGGGAGGCATCTATGGCTACACCTTC. Amino acids: CASSLQGGIYGYTF.

This chain connects TRBV10-3 to TRBJ2-1; 10 nucleotides line up with TRBD2. Trimming took 0 bases from V and 5 from J; bases not matched to a gene: 7. The CDR3 sequence is 17 residues long. Germline values: CDR1 ENHRY, CDR2 SYGVKD. This CDR3 is CAISESLQRGGHNEQFF. DNA of the CDR3: TGTGCCATCAGTGAGTCCCTCCAGCGGGGGGGCCACAATGAGCAGTTCTTC.

The chain couples TRBV7-2 to TRBJ1-6, with a weak D call TRBD1 (6 bases). Germline lookup yields CDR1 SGHTA and CDR2 FQGNSA. The CDR3 spans 15 residues. The V and J ends lost 5 bases and 7 bases respectively, with 15 bases between them. CDR3 bases: TGTGCCAGCAGCGCCTTACAGGGAAGGAATTCACCCCTCCACTTT. This translates into CASSALQGRNSPLHF.

This chain uses TRBV7-2 with TRBJ1-1; possibly TRBD1 for D (5 bases). The CDR3 has 13 amino acids. V was cut by 1 base and J by 10 bases, with 13 bases left in between. Per the germline V gene, CDR1 is SGHTA and CDR2 is FQGNSA. The CDR3 sequence is CASSLEGVGGAFF. For the CDR3, the DNA is TGTGCCAGCAGCTTAGAGGGAGTGGGGGGAGCTTTCTTT.

This clonotype was picked up a small number of times. This rearrangement joins TRBV20-1 to TRBJ2-1, with a tentative D call TRBD2 (5 bases). Germline loops: CDR1 DFQATT, CDR2 SNEGSKA (reference sequence). V was cut by 6 bases and J by 6 bases, with 18 bases left in between. This CDR3 contains 14 residues. CDR3 DNA: TGCAGTGCCCTCTCGGCCCCTGGAGGCAATGAGCAGTTCTTC. This translates into CSALSAPGGNEQFF.

This clonotype was seen a few times. The chain is built from TRBV3-1 and TRBJ1-3, with a possible D match to TRBD1 (5 bases). This CDR3 region has 13 residues. V lost 3 bases to trimming and J lost 8 bases, with 11 bases between them. Germline CDR1 and CDR2: LGHDT and YNNKEL (reference sequence). The CDR3 region has the DNA TGTGCCAGCAGCCATAATCGGGGGTACACCATATATTTT. This gives the protein CASSHNRGYTIYF. The full variable domain, rest sourced from reference TRBV3-1 and TRBJ1-3, is DTAVSQTPKYLVTQMGNDKSIKCEQNLGHDTMYWYKQDSKKFLKIMFSYNNKELIINETVPNRFSPKSPDKAHLNLHINSLELGDSAVYFCASSHNRGYTIYFGEGSWLTVV.

This clonotype was seen a few times. The genes are TRBV9 and TRBJ2-7; 10 positions agree with TRBD2. The CDR3 runs to 16 residues. Per germline, CDR1 SGDLS and CDR2 YYNGEE. V lost 3 bases to trimming and J lost 1 base; unmatched junction nucleotides: 7. The CDR3 bases are TGTGCCAGCAGCGCTAAGACTAGCGGGTTTTCCTACGAGCAGTACTTC. It codes for CASSAKTSGFSYEQYF.

CDR3 coding DNA: TGTGCCACCAGTGACGCCGCCGCGGGGGGTCCGAATGAGCAGTTCTTC. Encoded protein: CATSDAAAGGPNEQFF. The chain employs TRBV24-1 and TRBJ2-1; 8 bases match TRBD2. Looked up from germline, CDR1 is KGHDR and CDR2 is SFDVKD. The ends lost 4 bases at V and 7 bases at J; junction bases unmatched: 11. CDR3 length: 16 amino acids.

The rearrangement joins TRBV6-1 to TRBJ2-2; D possibly matches TRBD1 or TRBD2 (5 bases each). The CDR3 has 14 amino acids. Trimming removed 6 bases from V and 3 bases from J, with 11 bases in between. Per the germline V gene, CDR1 is MNHNS and CDR2 is SASEGT. The CDR3 nucleotides read TGTGCCAGCAGACTTGGGGGATACACCGGGGAGCTGTTTTTT. Translating gives CASRLGGYTGELFF.

The chain has TRBV11-2 and TRBJ2-2; D is unclear. There are 12 residues in the CDR3. The V gene lost 6 bases and the J gene lost 6 bases, with 8 bases spanning the gap. Germline assignment: CDR1 SGHAT and CDR2 FQNNGV. The CDR3 DNA reads TGTGCCAGCAGTTCAGGAGCCGGGGAGCTGTTTTTT. This codes for CASSSGAGELFF.

This clonotype was seen a handful of times. The chain recombines TRBV7-3 with TRBJ1-1; D unclear. The CDR3 runs 13 residues. V shed 4 bases and J shed 0 bases, with 6 bases lying between them. Germline CDR1 SGHTA, CDR2 FQGTGA. This CDR3 is CASSSDMNTEAFF. The CDR3 bases are TGTGCCAGCAGCTCCGATATGAACACTGAAGCTTTCTTT.

The chain has TRBV15 and TRBJ2-3, with a possible D match to TRBD2 (7 bases). The V and J ends lost 0 bases and 5 bases respectively, with 18 bases between them. CDR3 length: 17 residues. The germline CDR1 and CDR2 sequences are LNHNV and YYDKDF (reference sequence). CDR3 sequence: CATSRDRGGGWKDTQYF. The CDR3 DNA is TGTGCCACCAGCAGAGATCGGGGAGGGGGGTGGAAAGATACGCAGTATTTT.

This clonotype showed up just a few times. The rearrangement links TRBV5-5 to TRBJ2-1; TRBD1 matches 9 bases. With 2 bases clipped from V and 9 bases from J, the junction kept 6 bases outside the gene matches. The CDR3 is made up of 14 amino acids. CDR1 is SGHKS and CDR2 is YYEKEE in the germline V gene (reference sequence). For the CDR3, the DNA is TGTGCCAGCAGCTTTGGGACAGGGATCGGTGAGCAGTTCTTC. Its protein is CASSFGTGIGEQFF.

The chain is built from TRBV5-1 and TRBJ1-1; TRBD1 is a possible D gene (5 bases). Germline CDR1 is SGHRS and CDR2 is YFSETQ. The CDR3 consists of 14 residues. Trimming took off 0 bases at V and 7 bases at J, with 13 bases between the two ends. The DNA for the CDR3 is TGCGCCAGCAGCTTGGCCGGGGCAGCCGGTGAAGCTTTCTTT. Amino acids: CASSLAGAAGEAFF.

This clonotype came up a few times. The genes are TRBV2 and TRBJ2-7; 8 positions agree with TRBD1. V lost 6 bases, J lost 5 bases, and 12 bases stayed unmatched. Germline V CDR1 and CDR2: SNHLY, FYNNEI. CDR3 length: 15 residues. The CDR3 loop reads CASRGRTGNVHEQYF. CDR3 DNA sequence: TGTGCCAGCAGGGGGAGGACAGGGAATGTGCACGAGCAGTACTTC.